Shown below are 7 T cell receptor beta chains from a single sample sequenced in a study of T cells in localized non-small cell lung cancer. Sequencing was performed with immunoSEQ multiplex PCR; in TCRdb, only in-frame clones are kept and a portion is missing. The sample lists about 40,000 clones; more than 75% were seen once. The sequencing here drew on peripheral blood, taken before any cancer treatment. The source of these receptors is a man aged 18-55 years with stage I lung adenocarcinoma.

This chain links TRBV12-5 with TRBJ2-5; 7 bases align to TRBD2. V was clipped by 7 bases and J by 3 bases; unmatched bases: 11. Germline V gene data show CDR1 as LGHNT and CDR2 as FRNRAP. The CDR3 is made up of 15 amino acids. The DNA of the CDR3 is TGTGCTAGTGATGATTCCGGGACTACCAAAGAGACCCAGTACTTC. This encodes CASDDSGTTKETQYF.

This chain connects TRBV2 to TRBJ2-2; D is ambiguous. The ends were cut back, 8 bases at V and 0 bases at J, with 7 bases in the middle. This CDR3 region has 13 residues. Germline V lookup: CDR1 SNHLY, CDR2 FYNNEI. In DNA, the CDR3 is TGTGCCAGCCAGACAACGAACACCGGGGAGCTGTTTTTT. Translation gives CASQTTNTGELFF.

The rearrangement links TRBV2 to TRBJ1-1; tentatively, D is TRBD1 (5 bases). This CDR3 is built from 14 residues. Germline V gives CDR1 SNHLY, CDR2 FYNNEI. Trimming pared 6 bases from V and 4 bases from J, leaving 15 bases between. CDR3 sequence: CASSRGLEGTEAFF. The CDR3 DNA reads TGTGCCAGCAGCCGGGGCCTGGAGGGCACTGAAGCTTTCTTT.

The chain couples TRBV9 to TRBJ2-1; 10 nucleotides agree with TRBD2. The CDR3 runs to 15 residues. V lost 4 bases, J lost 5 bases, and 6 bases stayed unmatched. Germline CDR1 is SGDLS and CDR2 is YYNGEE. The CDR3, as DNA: TGTGCCAGCAGCCCGGGACTAGCGCCCCACAATGAGCAGTTCTTC. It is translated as CASSPGLAPHNEQFF.

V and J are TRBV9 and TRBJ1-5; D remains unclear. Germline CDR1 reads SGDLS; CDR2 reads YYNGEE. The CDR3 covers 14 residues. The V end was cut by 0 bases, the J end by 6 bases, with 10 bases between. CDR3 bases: TGTGCCAGCAGCGTAGCTGGTAGCGGTCAGCCCCAGCATTTT. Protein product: CASSVAGSGQPQHF.

CDR3 residues: CASSLDTGLRTDTQYF. In nucleotides, the CDR3 is TGTGCCAGCAGCTTAGATACAGGGTTGAGAACAGATACGCAGTATTTT. The V call is TRBV7-6, the J call TRBJ2-3; a possible D gene is TRBD1 (6 bases). CDR3 length equals 16 residues. Germline-derived CDR1 and CDR2 are SGHVS and FNYEAQ. V lost 1 base and J 3 bases, leaving 14 bases between the germline ends.

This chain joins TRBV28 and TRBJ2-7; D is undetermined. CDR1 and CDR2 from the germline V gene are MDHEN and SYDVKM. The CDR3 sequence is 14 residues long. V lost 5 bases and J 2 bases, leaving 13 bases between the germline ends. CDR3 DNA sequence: TGTGCCAGCAGTGCAGACGCGATGACCTACGAGCAGTACTTC. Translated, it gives CASSADAMTYEQYF.